Sequencing of this T cell receptor beta chain was carried out in a study of T cell responses to AZD1222 COVID-19 vaccine. The junction had 9 bases not matched to a gene; V was cut back by 4 bases and J by 11 bases. CDR3 length equals 14 residues. Germline V gene lookup returns CDR1 SNHLY and CDR2 FYNNEI. The protocol was immunoSEQ multiplex PCR, while the TCRdb copy is restricted to in-frame clones and leaves out a portion. This sample yields roughly 80,000 clones, of which just over 90% are seen a single time; under 5% belongs to the top ten. The sequence was collected from an adult in good health. The source material was peripheral blood, sampled on day 0 of MenACWY control vaccination. The genes are TRBV2 and TRBJ1-5, with 9 bases identical to TRBD1. CDR3 in DNA: TGTGCCAGCAGTGGGGGACAGGGAGTTGAAGCCCAGCATTTT. Translated, it gives CASSGGQGVEAQHF.